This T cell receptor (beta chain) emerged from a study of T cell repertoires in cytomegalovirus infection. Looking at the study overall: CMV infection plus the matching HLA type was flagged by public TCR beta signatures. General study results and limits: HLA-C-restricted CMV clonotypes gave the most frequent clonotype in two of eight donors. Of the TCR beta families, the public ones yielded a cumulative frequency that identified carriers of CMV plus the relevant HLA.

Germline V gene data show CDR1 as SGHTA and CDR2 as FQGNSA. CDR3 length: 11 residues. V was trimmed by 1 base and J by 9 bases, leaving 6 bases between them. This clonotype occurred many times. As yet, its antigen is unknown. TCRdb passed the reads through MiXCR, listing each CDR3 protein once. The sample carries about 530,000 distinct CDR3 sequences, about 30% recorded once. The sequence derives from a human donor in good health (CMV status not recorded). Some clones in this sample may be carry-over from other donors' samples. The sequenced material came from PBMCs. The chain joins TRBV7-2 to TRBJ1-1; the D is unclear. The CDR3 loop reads CASSLGRQAFF. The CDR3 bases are TGTGCCAGCAGCTTAGGTCGGCAAGCTTTCTTT.